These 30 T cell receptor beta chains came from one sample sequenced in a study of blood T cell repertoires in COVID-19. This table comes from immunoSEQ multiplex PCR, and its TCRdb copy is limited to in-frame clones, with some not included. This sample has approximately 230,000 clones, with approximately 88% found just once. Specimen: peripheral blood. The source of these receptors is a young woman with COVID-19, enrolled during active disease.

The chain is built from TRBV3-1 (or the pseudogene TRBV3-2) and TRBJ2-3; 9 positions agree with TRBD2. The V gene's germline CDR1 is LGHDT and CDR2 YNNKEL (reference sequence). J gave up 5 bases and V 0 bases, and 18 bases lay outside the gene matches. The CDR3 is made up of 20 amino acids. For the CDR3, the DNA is TGTGCCAGCAGCCAAGATCGGCAGATTTACGCGGGGGGGAGGCAAGATACGCAGTATTTT. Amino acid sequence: CASSQDRQIYAGGRQDTQYF.

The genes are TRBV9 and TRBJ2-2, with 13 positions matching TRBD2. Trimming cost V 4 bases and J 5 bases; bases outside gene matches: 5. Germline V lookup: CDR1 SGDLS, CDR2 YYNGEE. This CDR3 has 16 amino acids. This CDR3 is CASSPGLAGWTGELFF. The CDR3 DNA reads TGTGCCAGCAGCCCGGGACTAGCGGGATGGACCGGGGAGCTGTTTTTT.

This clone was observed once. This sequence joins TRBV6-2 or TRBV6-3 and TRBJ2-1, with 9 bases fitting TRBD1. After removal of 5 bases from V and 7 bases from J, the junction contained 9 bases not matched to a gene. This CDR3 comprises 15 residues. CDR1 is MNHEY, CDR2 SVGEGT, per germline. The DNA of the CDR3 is TGTGCCAGCAGTCCCTGGGACAGGGAGGTAAATGAGCAGTTCTTC. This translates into CASSPWDREVNEQFF.

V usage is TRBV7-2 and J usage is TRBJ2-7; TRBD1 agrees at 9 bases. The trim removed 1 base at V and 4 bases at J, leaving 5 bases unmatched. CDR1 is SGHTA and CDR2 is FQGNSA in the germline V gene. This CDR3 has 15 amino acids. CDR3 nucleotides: TGTGCCAGCAGCTTAGAAGGGACAGGGTGGTACGAGCAGTACTTC. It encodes CASSLEGTGWYEQYF. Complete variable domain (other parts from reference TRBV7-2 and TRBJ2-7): GAGVSQSPSNKVTEKGKDVELRCDPISGHTALYWYRQSLGQGLEFLIYFQGNSAPDKSGLPSDRFSAERTGGSVSTLTIQRTQQEDSAVYLCASSLEGTGWYEQYFGPGTRLTVT.

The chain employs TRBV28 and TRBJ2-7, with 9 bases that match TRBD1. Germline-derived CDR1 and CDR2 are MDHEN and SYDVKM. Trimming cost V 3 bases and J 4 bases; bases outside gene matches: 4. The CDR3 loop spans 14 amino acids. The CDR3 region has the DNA TGTGCCAGCAGTTTGGGACAGGGAAGATACGAGCAGTACTTC. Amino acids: CASSLGQGRYEQYF.

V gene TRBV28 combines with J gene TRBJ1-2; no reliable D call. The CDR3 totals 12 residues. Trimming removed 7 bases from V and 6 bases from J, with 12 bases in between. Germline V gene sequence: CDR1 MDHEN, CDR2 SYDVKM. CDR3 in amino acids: CASTQDGDGYTF. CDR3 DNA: TGTGCCAGCACCCAAGACGGGGATGGCTACACCTTC.

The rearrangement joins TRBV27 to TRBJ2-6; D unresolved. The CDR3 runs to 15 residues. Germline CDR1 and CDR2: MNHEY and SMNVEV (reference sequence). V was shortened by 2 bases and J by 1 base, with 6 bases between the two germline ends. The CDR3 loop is CASSLEQSGANVLTF. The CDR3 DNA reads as TGTGCCAGCAGTTTAGAGCAATCTGGGGCCAACGTCCTGACTTTC.

Here the CDR3 reads CASSLIGLARSYEQYF. The CDR3 nucleotides read TGTGCCAGCAGCCTTATAGGACTAGCGCGTTCCTACGAGCAGTACTTC. This sequence joins TRBV7-2 and TRBJ2-7; 9 bases map to TRBD2. Germline V gene sequence: CDR1 SGHTA, CDR2 FQGNSA. V trimming: 5 bases; J trimming: 1 base; junction bases outside the gene matches: 9. The CDR3 runs 16 residues.

CDR3: CASSGGDRGRAKNIQYF. The CDR3 coding sequence is TGCGCCAGCAGTGGTGGCGACAGGGGGCGAGCCAAAAACATTCAGTACTTC. This chain connects TRBV10-2 to TRBJ2-4; 10 nucleotides match TRBD1. Looked up from germline, CDR1 is WSHSY and CDR2 is SAAADI. The junction had 6 bases not matched to a gene; V was cut back by 4 bases and J by 0 bases. The CDR3 runs to 17 residues.

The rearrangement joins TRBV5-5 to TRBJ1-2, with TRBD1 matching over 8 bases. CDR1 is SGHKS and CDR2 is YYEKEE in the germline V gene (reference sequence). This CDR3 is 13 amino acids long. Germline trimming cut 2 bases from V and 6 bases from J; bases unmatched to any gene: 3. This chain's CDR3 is CASSFWTGNGYTF. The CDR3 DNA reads TGTGCCAGCAGCTTTTGGACAGGGAATGGCTACACCTTC.

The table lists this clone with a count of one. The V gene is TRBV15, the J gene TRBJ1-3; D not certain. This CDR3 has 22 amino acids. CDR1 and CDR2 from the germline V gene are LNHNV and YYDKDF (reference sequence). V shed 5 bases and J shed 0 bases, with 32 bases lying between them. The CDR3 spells CATSGPREGHNNRLSSGNTIYF. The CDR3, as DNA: TGTGCCACCAGCGGCCCCCGGGAAGGGCACAATAACCGTTTAAGCTCTGGAAACACCATATATTTT. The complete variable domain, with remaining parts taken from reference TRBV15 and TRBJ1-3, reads DAMVIQNPRYQVTQFGKPVTLSCSQTLNHNVMYWYQQKSSQAPKLLFHYYDKDFNNEADTPDNFQSRRPNTSFCFLDIRSPGLGDTAMYLCATSGPREGHNNRLSSGNTIYFGEGSWLTVV.

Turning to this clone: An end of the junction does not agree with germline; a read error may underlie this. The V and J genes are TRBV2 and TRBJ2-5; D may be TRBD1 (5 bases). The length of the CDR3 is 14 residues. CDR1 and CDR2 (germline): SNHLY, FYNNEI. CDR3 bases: TGTGCCAGCAGTGAACCTATTGGTGTGGGGCCGGACCACTTC. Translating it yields CASSEPIGVGPDHF.

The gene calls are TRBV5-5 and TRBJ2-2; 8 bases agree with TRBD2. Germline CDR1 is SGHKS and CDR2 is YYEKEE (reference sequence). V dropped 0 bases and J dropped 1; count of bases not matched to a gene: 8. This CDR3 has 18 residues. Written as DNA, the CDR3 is TGTGCCAGCAGCTTGGAATTTCGGGGGGGCCTGAACACCGGGGAGCTGTTTTTT. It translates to CASSLEFRGGLNTGELFF.

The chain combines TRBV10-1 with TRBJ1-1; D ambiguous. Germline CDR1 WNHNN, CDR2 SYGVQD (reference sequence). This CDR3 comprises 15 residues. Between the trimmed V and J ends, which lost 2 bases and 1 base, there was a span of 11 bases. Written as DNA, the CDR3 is TGCGCCAGCAGTGAGGATTTGAGGCCGAACACTGAAGCTTTCTTT. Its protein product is CASSEDLRPNTEAFF.

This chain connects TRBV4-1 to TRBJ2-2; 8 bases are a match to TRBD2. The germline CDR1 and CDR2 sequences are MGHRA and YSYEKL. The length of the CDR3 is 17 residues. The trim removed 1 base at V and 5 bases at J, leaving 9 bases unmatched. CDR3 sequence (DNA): TGCGCCAGCAGCCAAGGGAACGGGGGGGCAAGGACCGGGGAGCTGTTTTTT. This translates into CASSQGNGGARTGELFF.

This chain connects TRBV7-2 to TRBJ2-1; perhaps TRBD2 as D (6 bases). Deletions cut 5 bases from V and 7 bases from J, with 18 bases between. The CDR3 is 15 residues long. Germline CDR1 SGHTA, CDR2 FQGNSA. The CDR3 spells CASSLQEGRANEQFF. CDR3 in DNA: TGTGCCAGCAGCCTACAGGAGGGTAGGGCTAATGAGCAGTTCTTC.

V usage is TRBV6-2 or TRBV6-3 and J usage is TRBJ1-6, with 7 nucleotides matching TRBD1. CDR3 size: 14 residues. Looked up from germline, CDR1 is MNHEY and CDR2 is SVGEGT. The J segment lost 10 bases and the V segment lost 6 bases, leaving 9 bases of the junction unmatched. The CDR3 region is CASSPQGVQSPLHF. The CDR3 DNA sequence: TGTGCCAGCAGCCCTCAGGGGGTTCAATCACCCCTCCACTTT.

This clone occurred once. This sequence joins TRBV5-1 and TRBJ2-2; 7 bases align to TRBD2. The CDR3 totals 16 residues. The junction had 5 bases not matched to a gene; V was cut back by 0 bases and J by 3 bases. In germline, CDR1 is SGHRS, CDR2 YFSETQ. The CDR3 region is CASSLELAKDTGELFF. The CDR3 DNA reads TGCGCCAGCAGCTTGGAACTAGCGAAGGACACCGGGGAGCTGTTTTTT.

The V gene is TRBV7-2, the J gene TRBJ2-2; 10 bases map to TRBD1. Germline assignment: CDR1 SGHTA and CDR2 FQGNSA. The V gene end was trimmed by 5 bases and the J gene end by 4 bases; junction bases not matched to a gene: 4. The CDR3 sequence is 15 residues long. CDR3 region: CASSRTGGSTGELFF. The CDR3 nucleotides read TGTGCCAGCAGCCGGACAGGGGGTAGCACCGGGGAGCTGTTTTTT.

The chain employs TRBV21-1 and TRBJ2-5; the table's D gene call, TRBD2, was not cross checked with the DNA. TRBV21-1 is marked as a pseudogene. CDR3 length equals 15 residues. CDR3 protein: CASGQRERGRETQYF. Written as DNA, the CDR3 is TGTGCCAGCGGACAGCGGGAGAGGGGTAGGGAGACCCAGTACTTC.

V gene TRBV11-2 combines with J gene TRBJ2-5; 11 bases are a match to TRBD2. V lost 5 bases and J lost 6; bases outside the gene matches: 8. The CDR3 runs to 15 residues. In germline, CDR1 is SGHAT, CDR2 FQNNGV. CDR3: CASSKTSGAFQTQYF. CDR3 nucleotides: TGTGCCAGCAGCAAGACTAGCGGGGCCTTTCAGACCCAGTACTTC.

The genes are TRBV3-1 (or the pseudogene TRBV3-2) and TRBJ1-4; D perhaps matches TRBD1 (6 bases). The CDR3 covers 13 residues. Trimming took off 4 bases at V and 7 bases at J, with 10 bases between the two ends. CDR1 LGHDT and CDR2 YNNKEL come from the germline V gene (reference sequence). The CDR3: CASSRGQSEKLFF. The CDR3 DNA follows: TGTGCCAGCAGCCGAGGACAGAGTGAAAAACTGTTTTTT.

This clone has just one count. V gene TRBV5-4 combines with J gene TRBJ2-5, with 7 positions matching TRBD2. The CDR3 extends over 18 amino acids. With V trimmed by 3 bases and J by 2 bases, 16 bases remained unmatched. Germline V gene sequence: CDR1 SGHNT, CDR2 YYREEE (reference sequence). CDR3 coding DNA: TGTGCCAGCAGCTGGGGGGGGAAGGTTTCCGGCTTGCAAGAGACCCAGTACTTC. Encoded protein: CASSWGGKVSGLQETQYF.

This CDR3 is CASSQDEGRWYEQYF. Here the CDR3 DNA reads TGCGCCAGCAGCCAAGACGAGGGAAGGTGGTACGAGCAGTACTTC. This chain links TRBV4-3 with TRBJ2-7; a possible D gene is TRBD2 (5 bases). The length of the CDR3 is 15 residues. Germline lookup yields CDR1 LGHNA and CDR2 YSLEER. V shed 0 bases and J shed 4 bases, with 13 bases lying between them.

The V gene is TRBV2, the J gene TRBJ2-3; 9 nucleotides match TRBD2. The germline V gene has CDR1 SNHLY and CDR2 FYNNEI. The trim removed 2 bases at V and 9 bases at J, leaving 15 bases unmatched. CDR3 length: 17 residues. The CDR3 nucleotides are TGTGCCAGCAGTGAATCATACGGCGGGAGGGCCCCAATGACGCAGTATTTT. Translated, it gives CASSESYGGRAPMTQYF.

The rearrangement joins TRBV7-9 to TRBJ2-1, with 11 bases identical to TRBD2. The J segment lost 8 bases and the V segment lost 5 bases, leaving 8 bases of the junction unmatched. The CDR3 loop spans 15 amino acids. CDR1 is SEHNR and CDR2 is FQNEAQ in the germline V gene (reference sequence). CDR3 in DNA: TGTGCCAGCAGCATTAGCGGGGGGGCCGGTTATGAGCAGTTCTTC. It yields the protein CASSISGGAGYEQFF.

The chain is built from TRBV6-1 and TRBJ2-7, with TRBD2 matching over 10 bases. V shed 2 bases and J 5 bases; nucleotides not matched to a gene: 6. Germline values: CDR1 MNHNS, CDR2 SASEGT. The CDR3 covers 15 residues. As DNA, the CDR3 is TGTGCCAGCAGTGAATCGCCTAGCGGGAGTGACGAGCAGTACGTC. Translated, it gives CASSESPSGSDEQYV.

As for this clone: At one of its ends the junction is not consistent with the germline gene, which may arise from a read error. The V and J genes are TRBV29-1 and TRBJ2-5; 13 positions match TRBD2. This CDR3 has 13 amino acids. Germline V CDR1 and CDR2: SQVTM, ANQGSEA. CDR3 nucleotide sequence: TGCAGCGGCGCAGGGACTAGCGGGGAGACACAGTACTTC. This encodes CSGAGTSGETQYF.

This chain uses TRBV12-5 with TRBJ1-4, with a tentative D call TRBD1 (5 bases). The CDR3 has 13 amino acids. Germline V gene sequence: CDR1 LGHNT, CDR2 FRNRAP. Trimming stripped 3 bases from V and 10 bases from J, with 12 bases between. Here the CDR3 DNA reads TGTGCTAGTGGTTTCATGGGGGGGGGAAAACTGTTTTTT. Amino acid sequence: CASGFMGGGKLFF.

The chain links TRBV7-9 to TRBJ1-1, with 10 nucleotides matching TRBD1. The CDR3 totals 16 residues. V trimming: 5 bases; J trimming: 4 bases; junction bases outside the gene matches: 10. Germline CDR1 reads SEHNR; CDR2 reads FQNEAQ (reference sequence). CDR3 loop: CASSPRQGARGTEAFF. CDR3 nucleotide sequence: TGTGCCAGCAGCCCCAGACAGGGGGCGCGGGGCACTGAAGCTTTCTTT.